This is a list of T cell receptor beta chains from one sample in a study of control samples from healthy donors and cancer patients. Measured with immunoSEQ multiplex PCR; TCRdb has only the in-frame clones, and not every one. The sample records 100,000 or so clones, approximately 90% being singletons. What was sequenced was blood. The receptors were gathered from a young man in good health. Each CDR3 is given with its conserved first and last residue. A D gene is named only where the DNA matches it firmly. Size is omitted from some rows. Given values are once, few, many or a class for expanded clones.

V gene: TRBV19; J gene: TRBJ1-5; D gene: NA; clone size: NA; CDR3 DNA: TGTGCCAGTAGTATATCGACGGACAATCAGCCCCAGCATTTT; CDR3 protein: CASSISTDNQPQHF
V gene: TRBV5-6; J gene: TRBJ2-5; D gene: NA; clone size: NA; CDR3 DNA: TGTGCCAGCAGCTTGATATCAGGGATGGAGACCCAGTACTTC; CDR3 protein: CASSLISGMETQYF
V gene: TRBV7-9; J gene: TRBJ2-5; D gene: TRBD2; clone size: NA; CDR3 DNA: TGTGCCAGCAGCTTAGTACTAGCGGGGGGACCTATTACGGAGACCCAGTACTTC; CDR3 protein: CASSLVLAGGPITETQYF
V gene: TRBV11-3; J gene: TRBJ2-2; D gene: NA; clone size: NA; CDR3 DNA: TGTGCCAGCAGCCCAGGGAGGACAGCGAACACCGGGGAGCTGTTTTTT; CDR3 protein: CASSPGRTANTGELFF
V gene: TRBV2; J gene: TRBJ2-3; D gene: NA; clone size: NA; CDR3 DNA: TGTGCCAGCAGTCTCAAATACACAGATACGCAGTATTTT; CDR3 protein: CASSLKYTDTQYF
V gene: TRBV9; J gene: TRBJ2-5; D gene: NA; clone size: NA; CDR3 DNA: TGTGCCAGCAGCGAGGGGAGGGGGCAATTTGAGACCCAGTACTTC; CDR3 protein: CASSEGRGQFETQYF
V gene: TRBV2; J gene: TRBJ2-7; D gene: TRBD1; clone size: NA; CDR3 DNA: TGTGCCAGCAGAGGGACAGGGGTCCCCTACGAGCAGTACTTC; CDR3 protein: CASRGTGVPYEQYF
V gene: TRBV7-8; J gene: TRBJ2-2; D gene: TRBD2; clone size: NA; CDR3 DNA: TGTGCCAGCAGCTCGCCCGGGACTAGCGGGAGGGCTTTGAACACCGGGGAGCTGTTTTTT; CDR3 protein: CASSSPGTSGRALNTGELFF
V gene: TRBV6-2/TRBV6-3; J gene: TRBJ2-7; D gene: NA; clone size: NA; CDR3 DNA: TGTGCCAGCAGTAACGGGGCCCGCCAAGATTTC; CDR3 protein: CASSNGARQDF
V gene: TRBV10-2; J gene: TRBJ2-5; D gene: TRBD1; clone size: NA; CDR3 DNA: TGCGCCAGCGGAGGGGACAGGCGGCGGAGTTCGGCGAACTTC; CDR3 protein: CASGGDRRRSSANF
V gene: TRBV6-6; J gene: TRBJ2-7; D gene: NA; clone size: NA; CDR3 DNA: TGTGCCAGCAGTGTAACAGACATACCCTACGAGCAGTACTTC; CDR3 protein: CASSVTDIPYEQYF
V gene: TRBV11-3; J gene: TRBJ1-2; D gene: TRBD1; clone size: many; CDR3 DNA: TGTGCCAGCAGCGTGGCTAAAAACAGGGGGGCCCCACTCTATGGCTACACCTTC; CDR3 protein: CASSVAKNRGAPLYGYTF
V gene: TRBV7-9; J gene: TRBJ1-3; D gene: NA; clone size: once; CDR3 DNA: TGTGCCAGCAGCTTGGGTGACCTCTCTGGAAACACCATATATTTT; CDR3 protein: CASSLGDLSGNTIYF
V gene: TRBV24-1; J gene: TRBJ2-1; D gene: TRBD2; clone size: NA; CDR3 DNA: TGTGCCACCAGTGATTTAGCGGGGGGATACAATGAGCAGTTCTTC; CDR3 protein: CATSDLAGGYNEQFF
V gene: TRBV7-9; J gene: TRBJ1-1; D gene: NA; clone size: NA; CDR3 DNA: TGTGCCAGCAGCGGGCCCGGCAGGACAACTCCACGGGACACTGAAGCTTTCTTT; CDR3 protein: CASSGPGRTTPRDTEAFF
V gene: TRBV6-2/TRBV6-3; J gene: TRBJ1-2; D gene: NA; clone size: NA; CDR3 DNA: TGTGCCAGCAGTTATCCGCAGGGTGGGAACTATGGCTACACCTTC; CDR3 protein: CASSYPQGGNYGYTF
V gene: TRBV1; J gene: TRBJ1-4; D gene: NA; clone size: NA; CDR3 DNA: TGCACCAGCAGCCGGGGGCCAACTAATGAAAAACTGTTTTTT; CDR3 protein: CTSSRGPTNEKLFF
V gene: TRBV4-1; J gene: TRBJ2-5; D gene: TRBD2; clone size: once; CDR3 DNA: TGCGCCAGCAGCCAACTGGGACAGCGGGGGGGTTTTGAAGAGACCCAGTACTTC; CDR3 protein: CASSQLGQRGGFEETQYF
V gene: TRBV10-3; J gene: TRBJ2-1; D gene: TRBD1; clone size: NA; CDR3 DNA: TGTGCCATCAGTGGCCCCGGGACAGACTATACCAATGAGCAGTTCTTC; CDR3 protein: CAISGPGTDYTNEQFF
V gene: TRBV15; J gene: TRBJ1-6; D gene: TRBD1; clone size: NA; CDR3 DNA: TGTGCCACCAGCAGAGAGGGGACAGAGTATAATTCACCCCTCCACTTT; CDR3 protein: CATSREGTEYNSPLHF
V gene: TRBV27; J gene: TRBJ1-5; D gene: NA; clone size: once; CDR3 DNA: TGTGCCAGCAGTTTAAACCGGAATAGCAATCAGCCCCAGCATTTT; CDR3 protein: CASSLNRNSNQPQHF
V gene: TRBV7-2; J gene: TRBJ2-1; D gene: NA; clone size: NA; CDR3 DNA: TGTGCCAGCAGCTTAGCGTACAATGAGCAGTTCTTC; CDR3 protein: CASSLAYNEQFF
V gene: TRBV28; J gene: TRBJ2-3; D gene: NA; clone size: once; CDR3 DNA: TGTGCCAGCAGCACAGATACGCAGTATTTT; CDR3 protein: CASSTDTQYF
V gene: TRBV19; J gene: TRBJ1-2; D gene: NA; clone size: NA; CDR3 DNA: TGTGCCAGTAGTATAGATCTCCAAACGGGTTATGGCTACACCTTC; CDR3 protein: CASSIDLQTGYGYTF
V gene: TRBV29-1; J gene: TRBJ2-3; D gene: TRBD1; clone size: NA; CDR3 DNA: TGCAGCGTTGAAGATCCAGGGACAGAGAGCACAGATACGCAGTATTTT; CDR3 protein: CSVEDPGTESTDTQYF
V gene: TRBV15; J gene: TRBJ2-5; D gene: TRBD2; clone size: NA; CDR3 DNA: TGTGCCACCAGCGAACGGGGGGGCCAAGAGACCCAGTACTTC; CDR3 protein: CATSERGGQETQYF
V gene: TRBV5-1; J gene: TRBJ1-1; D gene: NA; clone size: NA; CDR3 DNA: TGCGCCAGCAAGCTTGGGGGCGCTTACACTGAAGCTTTCTTT; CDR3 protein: CASKLGGAYTEAFF